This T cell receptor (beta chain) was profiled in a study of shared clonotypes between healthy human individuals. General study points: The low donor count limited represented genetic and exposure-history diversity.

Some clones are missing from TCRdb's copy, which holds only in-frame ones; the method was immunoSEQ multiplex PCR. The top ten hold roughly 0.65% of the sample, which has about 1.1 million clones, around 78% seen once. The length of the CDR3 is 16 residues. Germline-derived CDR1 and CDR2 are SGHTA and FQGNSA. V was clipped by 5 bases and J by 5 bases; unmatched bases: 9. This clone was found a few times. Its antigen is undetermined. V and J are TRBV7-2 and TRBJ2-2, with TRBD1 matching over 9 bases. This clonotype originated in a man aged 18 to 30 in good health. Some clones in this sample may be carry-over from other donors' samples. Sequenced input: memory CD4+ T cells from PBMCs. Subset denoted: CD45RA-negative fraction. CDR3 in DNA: TGTGCCAGCAGCGCCCCACCGGGACAGGGTACCGGGGAGCTGTTTTTT. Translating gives CASSAPPGQGTGELFF. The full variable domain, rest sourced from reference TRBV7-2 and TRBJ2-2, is GAGVSQSPSNKVTEKGKDVELRCDPISGHTALYWYRQSLGQGLEFLIYFQGNSAPDKSGLPSDRFSAERTGGSVSTLTIQRTQQEDSAVYLCASSAPPGQGTGELFFGEGSRLTVL.